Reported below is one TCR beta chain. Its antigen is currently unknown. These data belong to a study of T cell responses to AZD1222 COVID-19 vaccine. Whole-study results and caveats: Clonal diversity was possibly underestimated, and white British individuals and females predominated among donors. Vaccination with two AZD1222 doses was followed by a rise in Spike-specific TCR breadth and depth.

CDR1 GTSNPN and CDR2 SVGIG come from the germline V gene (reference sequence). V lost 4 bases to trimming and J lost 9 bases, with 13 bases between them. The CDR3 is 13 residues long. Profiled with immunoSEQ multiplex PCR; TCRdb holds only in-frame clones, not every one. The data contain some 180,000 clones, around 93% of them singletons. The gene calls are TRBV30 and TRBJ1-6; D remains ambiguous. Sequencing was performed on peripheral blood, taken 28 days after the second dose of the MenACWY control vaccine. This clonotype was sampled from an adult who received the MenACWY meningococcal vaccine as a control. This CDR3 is CAWTPVISSPLHF. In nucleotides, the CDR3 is TGTGCCTGGACCCCCGTGATTAGTTCACCCCTCCACTTT. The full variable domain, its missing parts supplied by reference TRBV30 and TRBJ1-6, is SQTIHQWPATLVQPVGSPLSLECTVEGTSNPNLYWYRQAAGRGLQLLFYSVGIGQISSEVPQNLSASRPQDRQFILSSKKLLLSDSGFYLCAWTPVISSPLHFGNGTRLTVT.